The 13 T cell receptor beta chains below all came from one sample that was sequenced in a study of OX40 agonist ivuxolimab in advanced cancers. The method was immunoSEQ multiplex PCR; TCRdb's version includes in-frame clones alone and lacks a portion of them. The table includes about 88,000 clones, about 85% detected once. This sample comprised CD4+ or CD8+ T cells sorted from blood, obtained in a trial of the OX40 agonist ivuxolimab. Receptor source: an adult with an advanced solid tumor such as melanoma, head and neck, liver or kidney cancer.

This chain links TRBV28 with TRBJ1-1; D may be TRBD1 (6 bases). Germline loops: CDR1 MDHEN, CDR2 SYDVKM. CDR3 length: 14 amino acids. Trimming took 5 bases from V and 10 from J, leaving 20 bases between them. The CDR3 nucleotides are TGTGCCAGCAGTCTTAACAGGGCCCCGTGGGGAGCTTTCTTT. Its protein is CASSLNRAPWGAFF. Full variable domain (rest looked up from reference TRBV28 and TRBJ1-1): DVKVTQSSRYLVKRTGEKVFLECVQDMDHENMFWYRQDPGLGLRLIYFSYDVKMKEKGDIPEGYSVSREKKERFSLILESASTNQTSMYLCASSLNRAPWGAFFGQGTRLTVV.

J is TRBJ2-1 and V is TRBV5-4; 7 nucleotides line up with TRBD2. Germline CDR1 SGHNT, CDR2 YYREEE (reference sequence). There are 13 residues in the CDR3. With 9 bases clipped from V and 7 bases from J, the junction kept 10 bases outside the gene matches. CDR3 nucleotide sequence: TGTGCCACCGCGGCCACCGGGGGGAATGAGCAGTTCTTC. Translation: CATAATGGNEQFF. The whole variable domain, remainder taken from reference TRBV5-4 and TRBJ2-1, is ETGVTQSPTHLIKTRGQQVTLRCSSQSGHNTVSWYQQALGQGPQFIFQYYREEENGRGNFPPRFSGLQFPNYSSELNVNALELDDSALYLCATAATGGNEQFFGPGTRLTVL.

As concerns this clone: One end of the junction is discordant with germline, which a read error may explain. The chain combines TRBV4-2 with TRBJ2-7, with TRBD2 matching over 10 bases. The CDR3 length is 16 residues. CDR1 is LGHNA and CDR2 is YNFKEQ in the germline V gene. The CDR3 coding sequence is TGTGCCAGCAGTCAAGCTGGACTAGCGGAACTCTACGAGCAGTACTTC. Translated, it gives CASSQAGLAELYEQYF.

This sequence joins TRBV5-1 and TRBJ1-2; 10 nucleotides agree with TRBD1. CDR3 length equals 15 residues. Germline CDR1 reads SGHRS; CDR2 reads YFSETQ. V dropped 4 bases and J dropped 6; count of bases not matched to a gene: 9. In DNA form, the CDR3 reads TGCGCCAGCAGCGTCCTACCGGGACAGGGGAATGGCTACACCTTC. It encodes CASSVLPGQGNGYTF. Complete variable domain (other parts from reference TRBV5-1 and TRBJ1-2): KAGVTQTPRYLIKTRGQQVTLSCSPISGHRSVSWYQQTPGQGLQFLFEYFSETQRNKGNFPGRFSGRQFSNSRSEMNVSTLELGDSALYLCASSVLPGQGNGYTFGSGTRLTVV.

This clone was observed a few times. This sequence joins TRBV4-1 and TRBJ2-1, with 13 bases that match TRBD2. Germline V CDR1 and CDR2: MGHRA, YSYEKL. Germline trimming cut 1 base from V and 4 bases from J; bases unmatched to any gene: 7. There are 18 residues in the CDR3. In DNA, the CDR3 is TGCGCCAGCAGCCAAGTCGACCTGGGACTAGCGGGGTACAATGAGCAGTTCTTC. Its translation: CASSQVDLGLAGYNEQFF.

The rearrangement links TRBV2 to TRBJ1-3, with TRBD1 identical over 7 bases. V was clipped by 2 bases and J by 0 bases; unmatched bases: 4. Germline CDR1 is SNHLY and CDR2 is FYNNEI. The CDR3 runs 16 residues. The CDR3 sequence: CASSERGPYSGNTIYF. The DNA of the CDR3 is TGTGCCAGCAGTGAAAGGGGGCCTTACTCTGGAAACACCATATATTTT. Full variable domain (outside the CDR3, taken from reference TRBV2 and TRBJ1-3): EPEVTQTPSHQVTQMGQEVILRCVPISNHLYFYWYRQILGQKVEFLVSFYNNEISEKSEIFDDQFSVERPDGSNFTLKIRSTKLEDSAMYFCASSERGPYSGNTIYFGEGSWLTVV.

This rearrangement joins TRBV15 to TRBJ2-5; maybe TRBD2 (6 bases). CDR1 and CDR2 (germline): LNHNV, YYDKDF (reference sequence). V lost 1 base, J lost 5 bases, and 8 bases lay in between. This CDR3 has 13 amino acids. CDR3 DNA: TGTGCCACCAGCAGAGGGGGGAGGGAGACCCAGTACTTC. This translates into CATSRGGRETQYF.

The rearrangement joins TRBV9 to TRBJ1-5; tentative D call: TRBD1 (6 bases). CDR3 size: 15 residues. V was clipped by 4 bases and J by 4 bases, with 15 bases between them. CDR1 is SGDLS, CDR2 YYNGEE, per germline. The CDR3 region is CASSQDGTQNQPQHF. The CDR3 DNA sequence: TGTGCCAGCAGCCAGGACGGGACACAAAATCAGCCCCAGCATTTT.

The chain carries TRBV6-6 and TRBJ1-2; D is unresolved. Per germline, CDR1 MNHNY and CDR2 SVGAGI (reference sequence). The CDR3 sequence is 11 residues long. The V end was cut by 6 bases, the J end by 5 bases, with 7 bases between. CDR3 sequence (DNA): TGTGCCAGCAGCCTACAGTATGGCTACACCTTC. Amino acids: CASSLQYGYTF.

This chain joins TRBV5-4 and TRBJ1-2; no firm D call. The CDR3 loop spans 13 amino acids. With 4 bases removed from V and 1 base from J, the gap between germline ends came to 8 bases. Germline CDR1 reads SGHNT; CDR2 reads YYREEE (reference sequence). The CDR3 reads CASSSPSNYGYTF. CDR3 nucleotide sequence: TGTGCCAGCAGCAGCCCAAGTAACTATGGCTACACCTTC.

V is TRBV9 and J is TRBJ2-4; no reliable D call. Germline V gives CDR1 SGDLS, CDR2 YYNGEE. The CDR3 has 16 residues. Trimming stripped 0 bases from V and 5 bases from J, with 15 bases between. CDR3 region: CASSVGIDLIENIQYF. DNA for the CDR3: TGTGCCAGCAGCGTAGGGATAGATTTGATCGAAAACATTCAGTACTTC.

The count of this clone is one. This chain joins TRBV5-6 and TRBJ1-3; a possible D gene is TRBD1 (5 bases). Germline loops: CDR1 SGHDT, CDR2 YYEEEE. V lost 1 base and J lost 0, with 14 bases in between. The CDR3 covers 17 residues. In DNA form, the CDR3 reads TGTGCCAGCAGCTTGACCTGGGGGGGTAACTCTGGAAACACCATATATTTT. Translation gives CASSLTWGGNSGNTIYF.

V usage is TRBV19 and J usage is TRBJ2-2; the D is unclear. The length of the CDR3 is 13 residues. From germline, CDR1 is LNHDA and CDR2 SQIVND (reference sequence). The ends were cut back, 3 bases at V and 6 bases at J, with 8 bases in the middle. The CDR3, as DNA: TGTGCCAGTAGTATCCTCCCGCCCGGGGAGCTGTTTTTT. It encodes CASSILPPGELFF. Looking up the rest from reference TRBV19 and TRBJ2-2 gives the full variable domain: DGGITQSPKYLFRKEGQNVTLSCEQNLNHDAMYWYRQDPGQGLRLIYYSQIVNDFQKGDIAEGYSVSREKKESFPLTVTSAQKNPTAFYLCASSILPPGELFFGEGSRLTVL.